Listed below are T cell receptor beta chains from one sample, sequenced in a study of shared clonotypes between healthy human individuals. Data came from immunoSEQ multiplex PCR; TCRdb stores just in-frame clones and leaves some out. The sample has about 2.1 million clones, about 93% seen once. The material sequenced was naive CD8+ T cells from PBMCs. Receptors originate from a man aged 18 to 30 in good health. Some clones in this sample may be carry-over from other donors' samples. CDR3s include the opening cysteine and the closing phenylalanine or tryptophan. D genes are given only for firm matches. Size tells how often a clone was seen (once, few, many) or the class of an expanded clone, and some rows leave it out.

clone_size j_call d_call v_call cdr3_length cdr3_nt cdr3_aa
NA TRBJ2-1 NA TRBV27 14 TGTGCCAGCAGTTTATCGATGCGGTACAATGAGCAGTTCTTC CASSLSMRYNEQFF
NA TRBJ2-7 NA TRBV5-6 12 TGTGCCAGCAGCAACGATTTGTGGCCCCAGTACTTC CASSNDLWPQYF
NA TRBJ2-7 TRBD2 TRBV19 13 TGTGCCTCCGGTAGCGGGGGACCCTACGAGCAGTACTTC CASGSGGPYEQYF
NA TRBJ1-4 NA TRBV30 13 TGTGCCTGGAGTGTACAGAGACAGCGGGAACTGTTTTTT CAWSVQRQRELFF
NA TRBJ2-7 NA TRBV19 14 TGTGCCACCGCACCCACCGGAGGGCCTTACGAGCAGTACTTC CATAPTGGPYEQYF
NA TRBJ1-1 NA TRBV10-1 14 TGCGCCAGCAGTGAGTACCGGGAGAACACTGAAGCTTTCTTT CASSEYRENTEAFF
NA TRBJ2-2 TRBD2 TRBV5-6 17 TGTGCCAGCAGCGCGGCTAGCGGGAGTGTAAACACCGGGGAGCTGTTTTTT CASSAASGSVNTGELFF
NA TRBJ2-7 NA TRBV7-9 13 TGTGCCAGCAGCTCCTCCATAGGGGACGAGCAGTACTTC CASSSSIGDEQYF
NA TRBJ2-7 NA TRBV6-5 14 TGTGCCAGCAGCCCCACAGGACGGGAATACGAGCAGTACTTC CASSPTGREYEQYF
NA TRBJ1-6 NA TRBV4-1 14 TGCGCCAGCAGCCAAGAAATAAGGGGTACACCCCTCCACTTT CASSQEIRGTPLHF
NA TRBJ2-7 NA TRBV4-1 12 TGCGCCAGCAGCCAAGATACCTACGAGCAGTACTTC CASSQDTYEQYF
few TRBJ2-6 NA TRBV7-3 18 TGTGCCAGCAGCTTACCCATAGGGGGTACCACTGGGGCCAACGTCCTGACTTTC CASSLPIGGTTGANVLTF
NA TRBJ2-7 NA TRBV7-9 14 TGTGCCAGCAGCTTATCTACAGGAGGGGACGAGCAGTACTTC CASSLSTGGDEQYF
few TRBJ1-2 NA TRBV29-1 8 TGCAGCCCGTCCGGCTACACCTTC CSPSGYTF
NA TRBJ1-1 TRBD1 TRBV7-9 15 TGTGCCAGCAGCTTCGGGGACAGCCTGAACACTGAAGCTTTCTTT CASSFGDSLNTEAFF
NA TRBJ2-7 NA TRBV7-9 16 TGTGCCAGCAGCGGATCCACAGGGCGGGGAACCTACGAGCAGTACTTC CASSGSTGRGTYEQYF